This record concerns one TCR beta chain sequence. Its antigen remains undetermined. No base qualities exist here, and no much larger clone lies one base off it. The data derive from a study of technical replicates of blood from several donors (dated by TCRdb to 2016 to 2017). V and J are trimmed by 5 bases and 2 bases, and the gene matches miss 3 bases of the junction. Taken from cysteine to phenylalanine, the CDR3 has 15 residues. The read is trimmed to its CDR3 DNA, 45 bases read in frame from base 1. The germline V gene gives CDR1 as ENHRY and CDR2 as SYGVKD. Preparation of the library involved the immunoSEQ multiplex PCR assay. What TCRdb holds here is the immuneACCESS table cut down to in-frame rearrangements. Part of the clones is not present; checked against another copy, under half of the missing clones reflect an unresolved V gene, and the others are unexplained. The sample has 79,000 or so clones on record, 85% to 95% of them singletons. Approximately 0.35% of the sample is held by the ten biggest clonotypes.

The sequence was collected from a human donor in good health. The receptor chain draws on TRBV10-3 and TRBJ2-1; TRBD2 lines up with 10 middle nucleotides. Sequencing was carried out using T cells isolated from PBMCs. The bases are TGTGCCATCAGTTACCTAGCGGGAGCCTACAATGAGCAGTTCTTC. Its coded protein is CAISYLAGAYNEQFF.